This T cell receptor beta chain was sequenced for a study of blood T cell repertoires in COVID-19. Study as a whole: Material from acute and convalescent COVID-19 was sourced from the United States, Italy and Spain. The cDNA or gDNA used as material had been derived from T cells, B-cell-depleted T cells, or PBMCs.

The CDR3 extends over 14 amino acids. The V gene's germline CDR1 is MNHEY and CDR2 SVGEGT. V was pared by 5 bases and J by 2 bases, with 12 bases between. Per the authors' pipeline: Quantification of nucleated cells was approximated via reference gene primer amplification. Measured with immunoSEQ multiplex PCR; TCRdb has only the in-frame clones, and not every one. Clonal size and the V and J genes are those of that table, whereas D and trimming came from the DNA. Of around 250,000 clones listed, 75% to 90% are singletons. This chain joins TRBV6-2 or TRBV6-3 and TRBJ1-1; D is unresolved. Sequenced input: peripheral blood. This clonotype originated in a man in his sixties who had recovered from COVID-19. In nucleotides, the CDR3 is TGTGCCAGCAGTCCGCTCGAGGAAAACACTGAAGCTTTCTTT. Amino acids: CASSPLEENTEAFF.